This T cell receptor beta chain was obtained from a study of human T cells and chemical hapten exposure. Study information: How much TCR each sample yielded varied, mostly because pooled library volumes differed slightly. Study-wide findings and caveats: No alteration of TCRs above 1 in 1000 frequency was seen with DPC sensitization.

Germline V gene data show CDR1 as DFQATT and CDR2 as SNEGSKA (reference sequence). The CDR3 covers 14 residues. The germline V and J ends were trimmed by 5 bases and 4 bases, with 14 bases remaining between them. Time point reported: healthy volunteer bleed at 2 weeks. Unfractionated whole blood served as the source for total RNA extraction. The library put unique molecular identifiers onto individual cDNA molecules. In the authors' workflow: Samples held a median of approximately 94,000 TCRs, range about 23,224–700,000. TCRdb itself ran the RACE reads through MiXCR, one entry per CDR3 protein. V and J calls and clone size were set by TCRdb, not the authors. The table lists about 31,000 distinct CDR3 sequences, 6.5% to 9% of them singletons. This clonotype was counted at least ten times. What it binds is not known.

The TCR was taken from a human donor in good health. Some clones in this sample may be carry-over from other donors' samples. Sequenced material: whole blood. The chain recombines TRBV20-1 with TRBJ2-2, with a tentative D call TRBD1 (6 bases). CDR3 in DNA: TGCAGTGCTCCACAGGGTAGGAGCACCGGGGAGCTGTTTTTT. Translation gives CSAPQGRSTGELFF.